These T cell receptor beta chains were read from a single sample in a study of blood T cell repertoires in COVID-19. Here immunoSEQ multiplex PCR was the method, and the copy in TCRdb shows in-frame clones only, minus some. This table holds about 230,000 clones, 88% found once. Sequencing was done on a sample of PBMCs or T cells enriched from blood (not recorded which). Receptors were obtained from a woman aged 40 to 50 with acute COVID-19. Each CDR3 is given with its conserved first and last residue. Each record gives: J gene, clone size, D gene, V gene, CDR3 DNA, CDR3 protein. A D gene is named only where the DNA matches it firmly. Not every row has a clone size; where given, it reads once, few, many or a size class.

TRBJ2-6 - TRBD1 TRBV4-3 TGCGCCAGCAGCACCGGACAGGGGATCGGGGCCAACGTCCTGACTTTC CASSTGQGIGANVLTF
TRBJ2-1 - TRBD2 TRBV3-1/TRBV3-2 TGTGCCAGCAGCCAAGGACTAGCGGGAGTATATGAGCAGTTCTTC CASSQGLAGVYEQFF
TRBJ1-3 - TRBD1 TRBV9 TGTGCCAGCAGCGTAGAGATGCGGGACAGCCAGTCTGGAAACACCATATATTTT CASSVEMRDSQSGNTIYF
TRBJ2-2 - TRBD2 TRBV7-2 TGTGCCAGCAGCTTTGAGAGGGGCGGGAGAACCGGGGAGCTGTTTTTT CASSFERGGRTGELFF
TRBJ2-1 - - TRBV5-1 TGCGCCAGCAGCTTTTCTCGCGGGGGCCCGCGTTCCTACAATGAGCAGTTCTTC CASSFSRGGPRSYNEQFF
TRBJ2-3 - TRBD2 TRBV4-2 TGTGCCAGCAGCCAAGGGGCGGGGGACACAGATACGCAGTATTTT CASSQGAGDTDTQYF
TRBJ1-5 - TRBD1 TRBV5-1 TGCGCCAGCAGCATCGGGACAGCCGCTTATCAGCCCCAGCATTTT CASSIGTAAYQPQHF
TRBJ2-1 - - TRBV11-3 TGTGCCAGCAGCTTGGCTATAGCGGAAGCCTACAATGAGCAGTTCTTC CASSLAIAEAYNEQFF
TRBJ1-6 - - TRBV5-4 TGTGCCAGCAGCTCCTTCGGTTCACCCCTCCACTTT CASSSFGSPLHF
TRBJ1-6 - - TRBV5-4 TGTGCCAGCAGCTTGAGAGGGTCCCATAATTCACCCCTCCACTTT CASSLRGSHNSPLHF
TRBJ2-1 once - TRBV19 TGTGCCAGTGGAGGGGGCCCCCCGTCGGGTGAGCAGTTCTTC CASGGGPPSGEQFF
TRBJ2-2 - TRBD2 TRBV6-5 TGTGCCAGCGAGACTAGCGGGGGGATCGGGGAGCTGTTTTTT CASETSGGIGELFF
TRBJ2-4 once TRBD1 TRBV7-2 TGTGCCAGCAGCTCGTACGGGACAGGGATAGTCAAAAACATTCAGTACTTC CASSSYGTGIVKNIQYF
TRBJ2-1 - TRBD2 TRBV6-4 TGTGCCAGCAGTGACTCACCTAGCGGGGGAGTCAATGAGCAGTTCTTC CASSDSPSGGVNEQFF
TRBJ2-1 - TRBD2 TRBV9 TGTGCCAGCAGCGTAGCTAGCGGACCTTACAATGAGCAGTTCTTC CASSVASGPYNEQFF
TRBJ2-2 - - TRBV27 TGTGCCAGCGCCCCGATGGGGGCGGCCGGGGAGCTGTTTTTT CASAPMGAAGELFF
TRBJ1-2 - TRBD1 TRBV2 TGTGCCAGCAGTAACCCAGGAGGGGGCGGCTACACCTTC CASSNPGGGGYTF
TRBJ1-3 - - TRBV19 TGTGCCAGTATGGGCAGGGTGGACGGAAACACCATATATTTT CASMGRVDGNTIYF
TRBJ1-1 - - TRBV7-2 TGTGCCAGCAGCCGCCCGGGACTCGTGAACACTGAAGCTTTCTTT CASSRPGLVNTEAFF
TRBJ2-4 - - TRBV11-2 TGTGCCAGCAGCCCAGGCACCCGAGCCAAAAACATTCAGTACTTC CASSPGTRAKNIQYF
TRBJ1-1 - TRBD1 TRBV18 TGTGCCAGCTCACCCGGGACAGGGAGCGGGAACACTGAAGCTTTCTTT CASSPGTGSGNTEAFF
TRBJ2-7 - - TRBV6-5 TGTGCCAGCGGGCGCTCCTACGAGCAGTACTTC CASGRSYEQYF
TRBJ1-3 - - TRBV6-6 TGTGCCAGCAGTTCCAACAGGGAGACCATATATTTT CASSSNRETIYF